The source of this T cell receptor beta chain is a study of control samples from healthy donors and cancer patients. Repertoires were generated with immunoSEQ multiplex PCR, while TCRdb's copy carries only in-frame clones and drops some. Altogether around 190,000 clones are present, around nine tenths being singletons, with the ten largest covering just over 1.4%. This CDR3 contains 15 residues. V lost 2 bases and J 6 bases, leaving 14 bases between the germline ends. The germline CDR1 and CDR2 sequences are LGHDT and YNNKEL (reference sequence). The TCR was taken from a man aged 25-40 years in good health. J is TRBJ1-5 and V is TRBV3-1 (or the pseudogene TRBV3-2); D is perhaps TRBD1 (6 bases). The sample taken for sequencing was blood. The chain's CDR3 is CASSQIPGTRQPQHF. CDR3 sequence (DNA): TGTGCCAGCAGCCAAATTCCGGGGACACGTCAGCCCCAGCATTTT.